Listed below are T cell receptor beta chains from one sample, sequenced in a study of blood T cell repertoires in COVID-19. Repertoires were generated with immunoSEQ multiplex PCR, while TCRdb's copy carries only in-frame clones and drops some. This sample has more than 65,000 clones, with nearly 80% found just once. The sample was peripheral blood. The receptors stem from a woman in her fifties or sixties with acute or convalescent COVID-19. The CDR3 runs from the conserved cysteine through the conserved F or W. D genes are given only for firm matches. Size tells how often a clone was seen (once, few, many) or the class of an expanded clone, and some rows leave it out.

V	size	D	J	DNA	CDR3
TRBV28	.	.	TRBJ1-2	TGTGCCAGCAGTTTATACCAGGGTGGAGGCTACACCTTC	CASSLYQGGGYTF
TRBV19	.	.	TRBJ1-1	TGTGCCAGTAGTCCCCGCTCAGGTGGCACTGAAGCTTTCTTT	CASSPRSGGTEAFF
TRBV9	.	.	TRBJ1-1	TGTGCCAGCAGCCCCCTGGCAGGGAGGACTGAAGCTTTCTTT	CASSPLAGRTEAFF
TRBV15	few	.	TRBJ1-3	TGTGCCACCAGCACTGGCAGCTCTGGAAACACCATATATTTT	CATSTGSSGNTIYF
TRBV7-8	.	TRBD2	TRBJ2-2	TGTGCCAGCAGCTTAAGGACTAGCGGGGGAGGCACCGGGGAGCTGTTTTTT	CASSLRTSGGGTGELFF
TRBV28	.	TRBD2	TRBJ2-7	TGTGCCAGCAGTTTATGGAGTCTAGCGGGGGGGGACTACGAGCAGTACTTC	CASSLWSLAGGDYEQYF
TRBV29-1	.	.	TRBJ2-3	TGCAGCGTTGGTATTCAGAACACAGATACGCAGTATTTT	CSVGIQNTDTQYF
TRBV5-6	once	.	TRBJ2-1	TGTGCCAGCAGCCCCGGTTCAGGGAACAATGAGCAGTTCTTC	CASSPGSGNNEQFF
TRBV23-1	.	.	TRBJ2-5	TGCGCCAGCAGTCAGCGCACCGGGCCAACCCCGGGAAAGACCCAGTACTTC	CASSQRTGPTPGKTQYF
TRBV27	once	TRBD1	TRBJ1-2	TGTGCCAGCAGTCCCTCGACAGGGCTCCTGAGGGACTACACCTTC	CASSPSTGLLRDYTF
TRBV27	.	.	TRBJ2-7	TGTGCCAGCAGTCCACTTGGAGGAGGCTCCTACGAGCAGTACTTC	CASSPLGGGSYEQYF
TRBV29-1	.	.	TRBJ2-7	TGCAGCGTAGATAAGGCGGGGGCCTCCTACGAGCAGTACTTC	CSVDKAGASYEQYF
TRBV30	.	TRBD1	TRBJ1-1	TGTGCCTGGAGTGATTGGGTAGGACAGGGGAGATTAAACACTGAAGCTTTCTTT	CAWSDWVGQGRLNTEAFF
TRBV9	.	.	TRBJ2-7	TGTGCCAGCAGCGCCGGGGGTTCCGCCTACGAGCAGTACTTC	CASSAGGSAYEQYF
TRBV11-2	few	.	TRBJ1-6	TGTGCCAGCAGCTTACAATGGGCTAATTCACCCCTCCACTTT	CASSLQWANSPLHF
TRBV10-2	.	TRBD1	TRBJ1-4	TGCGCCAGCAAGGCGACAGGGGCTGATCAAAAACTGTTTTTT	CASKATGADQKLFF
TRBV7-9	few	TRBD2	TRBJ2-3	TGTGCCAGCAGCTTAGGAGCGGGGGTCACAGATACGCAGTATTTT	CASSLGAGVTDTQYF
TRBV2	.	TRBD1	TRBJ1-4	TGTGCCAGCAGGGGGACAGGGGAAGGAAAACTGTTTTTT	CASRGTGEGKLFF
TRBV7-8	.	TRBD1	TRBJ1-1	TGTGCCAGCAGCTCCGGACAGGGAAGGGGTACTGAAGCTTTCTTT	CASSSGQGRGTEAFF
TRBV3-1/TRBV3-2	.	.	TRBJ2-1	TGTGCCAGCAGCCAATTGGCATCTGAGCAGTTCTTC	CASSQLASEQFF
TRBV4-3	.	.	TRBJ2-3	TGCGCCAGCAGCCAAGGGGATAGTTGGGGGGATGTAGCAGATACGCAGTATTTT	CASSQGDSWGDVADTQYF
TRBV11-3	.	TRBD2	TRBJ2-1	TGTGCCAGCAGTTCCCGACTAGCGGGGGACCATGAGCAGTTCTTC	CASSSRLAGDHEQFF
TRBV28	.	.	TRBJ1-5	TGTGCCAGCAGGACTGGGGCGAGTCAGCCCCAGCATTTT	CASRTGASQPQHF
TRBV3-1/TRBV3-2	.	.	TRBJ1-2	TGTGCCAGCAGCGAGGGTTCGAACTATGGCTACACCTTC	CASSEGSNYGYTF
TRBV5-4	once	TRBD2	TRBJ2-2	TGTGCCAGCAGCTCCGGGGGGGTGAACGACGGGGAGCTGTTTTTT	CASSSGGVNDGELFF
TRBV7-3	.	TRBD2	TRBJ2-5	TGTGCCAGCAGCTTGGAAGCGGGGGGGCTCGAGACCCAGTACTTC	CASSLEAGGLETQYF
TRBV30	.	.	TRBJ2-7	TGTGCCGTGGAGGTCCACCTGTCCTACGAGCAGTACTTC	CAVEVHLSYEQYF
TRBV2	.	.	TRBJ1-2	TGTGCCAGCAGCGAAACGCGGCAGGGCTACACCTTC	CASSETRQGYTF
TRBV19	.	TRBD1	TRBJ1-6	TGTGCCAGTAGTATGGAGGGGACAGATAAATCACCCCTCCACTTT	CASSMEGTDKSPLHF
TRBV3-1/TRBV3-2	few	.	TRBJ1-1	TGTGCCAGCAGCCTTCAGGGCCGTGAAGCTTTCTTT	CASSLQGREAFF
TRBV29-1	.	TRBD2	TRBJ2-7	TGCAGCGTCGGGGGGGGGTACGAGCAGTACTTC	CSVGGGYEQYF
TRBV7-9	.	.	TRBJ1-1	TGTGCCAGCAGCCTGAGTGGGGCGGCCGCTTTCTTT	CASSLSGAAAFF
TRBV7-6	.	.	TRBJ2-1	TGTGCCAGCAGCTTAGGCGGGGGCACCCACGGTGAGCAGTTCTTC	CASSLGGGTHGEQFF
TRBV6-5	.	.	TRBJ1-1	TGTGCCAGCAGAGCCACTTTCGGGAACACTGAAGCTTTCTTT	CASRATFGNTEAFF
TRBV6-2/TRBV6-3	.	.	TRBJ2-2	TGTGCCAGCAGTCCCGGGGGGCGTTGGACCGGGGAGCTGTTTTTT	CASSPGGRWTGELFF
TRBV16	once	.	TRBJ1-2	TGTGCCAGCAGCCAATCGCACGGGGGGAACTATGGCTACACCTTC	CASSQSHGGNYGYTF
TRBV7-6	.	.	TRBJ2-2	TGTGCCAGCAGCAAAAACGGGGGGCTGAACACCGGGGAGCTGTTTTTT	CASSKNGGLNTGELFF
TRBV30	.	.	TRBJ2-6	TGTGCCTGGAGTGAGGGGGTAGGTGGGGCCAACGTCCTGACTTTC	CAWSEGVGGANVLTF
TRBV3-1/TRBV3-2	few	TRBD1	TRBJ2-7	TGTGCCAGCAGCCAAATCGGACAGGGGGGGTCCGAGCAGTACTTC	CASSQIGQGGSEQYF
TRBV9	.	.	TRBJ2-7	TGTGCCAGCAGCGTAGAGGAGGGGGCGAGTTACGAGCAGTACTTC	CASSVEEGASYEQYF